Following are 19 T cell receptor beta chains from one sample sequenced in a study of T cell responses to AZD1222 COVID-19 vaccine. Generated by immunoSEQ multiplex PCR, the TCRdb table keeps only in-frame clones and is missing some. The sample comprises 130,000 to 150,000 clones, around 89% of which are singletons, and less than 2.5% rests with the top ten. The sample in question was peripheral blood, obtained on day 0 of AZD1222 vaccination. The receptor source for this set is an adult in good health.

The rearrangement uses TRBV3-1 (or the pseudogene TRBV3-2) and TRBJ2-3, with no clear D. Between the trimmed V and J ends, which lost 10 bases and 3 bases, there was a span of 5 bases. This CDR3 comprises 10 residues. CDR1 and CDR2 (germline): LGHDT, YNNKEL (reference sequence). The CDR3, as DNA: TGTGCCACCGGGACAGATACGCAGTATTTT. This gives the protein CATGTDTQYF.

The chain has TRBV7-6 and TRBJ2-3, with TRBD1 identical over 8 bases. Germline V gene lookup returns CDR1 SGHVS and CDR2 FNYEAQ. Trimming removed 5 bases from V and 10 bases from J; junction bases left unmatched: 20. The CDR3 runs to 17 residues. In DNA form, the CDR3 reads TGTGCCAGCAGCCAAGTCCCGGGACAGGAAGGGGGGATATCGCAGTATTTT. It is translated as CASSQVPGQEGGISQYF.

This chain joins TRBV6-5 and TRBJ2-5; no clear D gene. V was cut by 0 bases and J by 3 bases, with 11 bases left in between. The CDR3 has 15 amino acids. The germline V gene has CDR1 MNHEY and CDR2 SVGAGI. CDR3 DNA sequence: TGTGCCAGCAGTTACTCAATTAGGAACAAAGAGACCCAGTACTTC. This codes for CASSYSIRNKETQYF.

The chain joins TRBV27 to TRBJ2-2, with 8 bases matching TRBD2. The CDR3 loop spans 15 amino acids. With V trimmed by 3 bases and J by 2 bases, 2 bases remained unmatched. Germline CDR1 and CDR2: MNHEY and SMNVEV (reference sequence). The DNA for the CDR3 is TGTGCCAGCAGTTTCGGGGGGGCAAACACCGGGGAGCTGTTTTTT. This translates into CASSFGGANTGELFF.

The genes are TRBV27 and TRBJ1-5; tentative D call: TRBD1 (5 bases). The ends were cut back, 6 bases at V and 0 bases at J, with 12 bases in the middle. CDR3 length equals 15 residues. Looked up from germline, CDR1 is MNHEY and CDR2 is SMNVEV (reference sequence). In DNA, the CDR3 is TGTGCCAGCAGACCGGGACGAAATAGCAATCAGCCCCAGCATTTT. Its protein is CASRPGRNSNQPQHF.

The chain recombines TRBV30 with TRBJ2-6; no reliable D call. Germline loops: CDR1 GTSNPN, CDR2 SVGIG (reference sequence). V lost 2 bases and J 0 bases, leaving 8 bases between the germline ends. The CDR3 runs to 15 residues. The CDR3 sequence: CAWSSSYSGANVLTF. As DNA, the CDR3 is TGTGCCTGGAGTTCGAGTTACTCTGGGGCCAACGTCCTGACTTTC.

The chain couples TRBV23-1 to TRBJ2-2; 12 nucleotides align to TRBD1. TRBV23-1 is an open reading frame whose function is uncertain. The V gene end was trimmed by 3 bases and the J gene end by 5 bases; junction bases not matched to a gene: 4. The CDR3 is 16 residues long. Here the CDR3 reads CASSHRDRGRTGELFF. The CDR3 bases are TGCGCCAGCAGTCACCGGGACAGGGGGCGGACCGGGGAGCTGTTTTTT.

The genes are TRBV6-2 or TRBV6-3 and TRBJ2-7, with D possibly being TRBD1 (6 bases). The CDR3 is 13 amino acids. Trimming left V 3 bases short and J 2 bases short, with 8 bases between. The germline V gene encodes CDR1 MNHEY and CDR2 SVGEGT. The CDR3 region is CASSYNRAYEQYF. The CDR3 DNA sequence: TGTGCCAGCAGTTATAACAGGGCCTACGAGCAGTACTTC.

The V call is TRBV7-2, the J call TRBJ1-1; D might be TRBD1 (6 bases). V gave up 5 bases and J gave up 5 bases, with 30 bases separating them. CDR1 is SGHTA, CDR2 FQGNSA, per germline. This CDR3 is 19 amino acids long. This CDR3 is CASSLKGQASDRLGTEAFF. DNA of the CDR3: TGTGCCAGCAGCCTAAAAGGGCAAGCATCGGACAGACTTGGGACTGAAGCTTTCTTT.

The chain joins TRBV28 to TRBJ1-5, with unresolved D. Germline V CDR1 and CDR2: MDHEN, SYDVKM. Trimming shortened V by 7 bases and J by 3 bases, and 16 bases separated the two germline ends. This CDR3 is 15 amino acids long. For the CDR3, the DNA is TGTGCCAGCACCCCCGATCCAGGTTCCAATCAGCCCCAGCATTTT. This encodes CASTPDPGSNQPQHF.

The rearrangement links TRBV6-5 to TRBJ1-1, with D unclear. This CDR3 has 11 amino acids. The germline CDR1 and CDR2 sequences are MNHEY and SVGAGI. Trimming stripped 6 bases from V and 3 bases from J, with 5 bases between. This chain's CDR3 is CASRAYTEAFF. CDR3 DNA: TGTGCCAGCAGGGCCTACACTGAAGCTTTCTTT.

The chain employs TRBV6-2 or TRBV6-3 and TRBJ2-2; D unresolved. In germline, CDR1 is MNHEY, CDR2 SVGEGT. The ends were cut back, 2 bases at V and 0 bases at J, with 4 bases in the middle. The CDR3 consists of 14 residues. In DNA form, the CDR3 reads TGTGCCAGCAGTTACAAACCGAACACCGGGGAGCTGTTTTTT. Translating it yields CASSYKPNTGELFF.

The DNA for the CDR3 is TGCGCCAGCAGCCAAGATTGGCCAGGGGGAAGGTACGAGCAGTACTTC. Its translation: CASSQDWPGGRYEQYF. The gene calls are TRBV4-3 and TRBJ2-7, with 7 bases identical to TRBD1. Looked up from germline, CDR1 is LGHNA and CDR2 is YSLEER. V dropped 0 bases and J dropped 4; count of bases not matched to a gene: 9. The CDR3 sequence is 16 residues long.

V usage is TRBV29-1 and J usage is TRBJ1-2, with D tentatively TRBD1 (5 bases). The CDR3 covers 14 residues. Trimming shortened V by 6 bases and J by 0 bases, and 14 bases separated the two germline ends. The germline V gene encodes CDR1 SQVTM and CDR2 ANQGSEA. As DNA, the CDR3 is TGCAGCGTCGTTGGGGACGGAGCTAACTATGGCTACACCTTC. Translation: CSVVGDGANYGYTF.

The DNA of the CDR3 is TGCGCCAGCAGCCAGAGGGGACAGGGACGTTCACCCCTCCACTTT. Translation gives CASSQRGQGRSPLHF. V gene TRBV4-1 combines with J gene TRBJ1-6, with 9 bases matching TRBD1. The V gene's germline CDR1 is MGHRA and CDR2 YSYEKL. V trimming: 3 bases; J trimming: 9 bases; junction bases outside the gene matches: 6. The CDR3 has 15 amino acids.

CDR3 residues: CASSLGPAEAFF. The CDR3 region has the DNA TGTGCCAGCTCACTTGGGCCGGCCGAAGCTTTCTTT. J is TRBJ1-1 and V is TRBV18; D not resolved. Germline V gives CDR1 KGHSH, CDR2 LQKENI. The ends were cut back, 4 bases at V and 8 bases at J, with 11 bases in the middle. The CDR3 is 12 amino acids.

The J gene is TRBJ2-2, the V gene TRBV6-2 or TRBV6-3; D is uncertain. CDR3 length: 15 residues. In germline, CDR1 is MNHEY, CDR2 SVGEGT. The V end lost 5 bases, the J end lost 8 bases, and 18 bases lay between the germline ends. CDR3 DNA: TGTGCCAGCAGTCGGTCTGGGCCAGGTTTTGGGGAGCTGTTTTTT. It yields the protein CASSRSGPGFGELFF.

V is TRBV4-1 and J is TRBJ2-2; D is ambiguous. CDR1 is MGHRA, CDR2 YSYEKL, per germline. The CDR3 loop spans 16 amino acids. Trimming cost V 0 bases and J 4 bases, with 12 bases left between them. CDR3 in DNA: TGCGCCAGCAGCCAAGATCCGAACACAATCACCGGGGAGCTGTTTTTT. Translating it yields CASSQDPNTITGELFF.

The chain uses TRBV27 and TRBJ2-7; D is unclear. Germline V gives CDR1 MNHEY, CDR2 SMNVEV (reference sequence). V dropped 6 bases and J dropped 2 bases, with 11 bases sitting between them. The CDR3 contains 13 residues. The CDR3 protein is CASRPAATYEQYF. In DNA form, the CDR3 reads TGTGCCAGCAGGCCGGCGGCCACCTACGAGCAGTACTTC.